Following are 27 T cell receptor beta chains from one sample sequenced in a study of blood T cell repertoires in COVID-19. Sequencing was performed with immunoSEQ multiplex PCR; in TCRdb, only in-frame clones are kept and a portion is missing. The sample records approximately 76,000 clones, about 83% being singletons. Sequences were obtained from peripheral blood. These receptors came from a man aged 25 to 40 with acute or convalescent COVID-19.

The chain recombines TRBV5-1 with TRBJ2-7, with TRBD1 matching over 8 bases. V lost 7 bases and J lost 3; bases outside the gene matches: 6. The CDR3 is made up of 13 amino acids. Germline V gene data show CDR1 as SGHRS and CDR2 as YFSETQ. In DNA form, the CDR3 reads TGCGCCAGCGGCGGACAGGGAGGCTACGAGCAGTACTTC. Encoded protein: CASGGQGGYEQYF.

The chain joins TRBV7-3 to TRBJ1-1; D gene ambiguous. The V end lost 5 bases, the J end lost 2 bases, and 9 bases lay between the germline ends. In germline, CDR1 is SGHTA, CDR2 FQGTGA. This CDR3 has 13 residues. As DNA, the CDR3 is TGTGCCAGCAGCATACAATCCAACACTGAAGCTTTCTTT. As protein: CASSIQSNTEAFF.

V gene TRBV5-4 combines with J gene TRBJ2-7; TRBD1 aligns across 7 bases. V lost 2 bases to trimming and J lost 5 bases; unmatched junction nucleotides: 13. Germline CDR1 reads SGHNT; CDR2 reads YYREEE (reference sequence). The CDR3 runs to 16 residues. The CDR3 is CASSFTLLTGLHEQYF. The CDR3 region has the DNA TGTGCCAGCAGCTTCACCCTGCTGACAGGGTTGCACGAGCAGTACTTC.

The V call is TRBV6-6, the J call TRBJ1-1, with 11 bases matching TRBD1. V shed 3 bases, J shed 6 bases, and the junction held 9 bases outside the gene matches. The CDR3 consists of 16 residues. CDR1 is MNHNY and CDR2 is SVGAGI in the germline V gene (reference sequence). The CDR3 is CASSYRGQGAVAEAFF. In DNA, the CDR3 is TGTGCCAGCAGTTATCGAGGACAGGGGGCCGTCGCTGAAGCTTTCTTT.

The chain links TRBV6-2 or TRBV6-3 to TRBJ1-1; D gene ambiguous. CDR1 is MNHEY, CDR2 SVGEGT, per germline. This CDR3 is 15 amino acids long. The germline V and J ends were trimmed by 1 base and 1 base, with 10 bases remaining between them. The DNA of the CDR3 is TGTGCCAGCAGTTACTGGTCGAGGGAGAACACTGAAGCTTTCTTT. This codes for CASSYWSRENTEAFF.

This rearrangement joins TRBV4-1 to TRBJ2-3, with 13 bases identical to TRBD2. Trimming took 3 bases from V and 5 from J; bases not matched to a gene: 8. CDR1 and CDR2 (germline): MGHRA, YSYEKL. The CDR3 is made up of 17 amino acids. As DNA, the CDR3 is TGCGCCAGCAGCCAGGTTACTAGCGGGAGGGGGGGAGATACGCAGTATTTT. Residues: CASSQVTSGRGGDTQYF.

There are a few counts of this clone. The chain recombines TRBV11-2 with TRBJ1-4; the D is unclear. From germline, CDR1 is SGHAT and CDR2 FQNNGV. With 2 bases removed from V and 7 bases from J, the gap between germline ends came to 11 bases. The CDR3 covers 14 residues. The CDR3 sequence is CASSLSNFSEKLFF. The CDR3 DNA reads TGTGCCAGCAGCTTATCCAACTTCTCTGAAAAACTGTTTTTT.

The chain carries TRBV27 and TRBJ2-2, with D perhaps matching TRBD1 (5 bases). The length of the CDR3 is 16 residues. V lost 0 bases and J lost 4, with 12 bases in between. CDR1 MNHEY and CDR2 SMNVEV come from the germline V gene (reference sequence). In DNA, the CDR3 is TGTGCCAGCAGTTTATCGGCAGGGATGGTCACCGGGGAGCTGTTTTTT. Translated: CASSLSAGMVTGELFF.

The J gene is TRBJ2-7, the V gene TRBV19; weak D call: TRBD2 (5 bases). This CDR3 is 14 amino acids long. Germline CDR1 is LNHDA and CDR2 is SQIVND (reference sequence). The V and J ends lost 5 bases and 2 bases respectively, with 13 bases between them. CDR3 amino acids: CASSERSMPYEQYF. CDR3 bases: TGTGCCAGTAGTGAGCGGAGCATGCCCTACGAGCAGTACTTC.

The gene calls are TRBV15 and TRBJ2-2, with D uncertain. CDR1 LNHNV and CDR2 YYDKDF come from the germline V gene (reference sequence). V dropped 5 bases and J dropped 3 bases, with 4 bases sitting between them. The CDR3 has 12 residues. The DNA for the CDR3 is TGTGCCACCAGCTCCTACACCGGGGAGCTGTTTTTT. Protein sequence: CATSSYTGELFF. Full variable domain (remainder filled in from reference TRBV15 and TRBJ2-2): DAMVIQNPRYQVTQFGKPVTLSCSQTLNHNVMYWYQQKSSQAPKLLFHYYDKDFNNEADTPDNFQSRRPNTSFCFLDIRSPGLGDTAMYLCATSSYTGELFFGEGSRLTVL.

The rearrangement links TRBV5-6 to TRBJ2-7; TRBD2 matches 8 bases. This CDR3 is 15 amino acids long. Unmatched junction bases numbered 5, after V lost 1 base and J lost 2 bases. Germline V gene lookup returns CDR1 SGHDT and CDR2 YYEEEE. In nucleotides, the CDR3 is TGTGCCAGCAGCTTGTTGGGCGGGGGGACCTACGAGCAGTACTTC. This sequence encodes CASSLLGGGTYEQYF.

The chain links TRBV7-2 to TRBJ1-4, with 7 nucleotides matching TRBD1. The trim removed 0 bases at V and 7 bases at J, leaving 2 bases unmatched. Germline CDR1 is SGHTA and CDR2 is FQGNSA. This CDR3 has 14 residues. CDR3 sequence (DNA): TGTGCCAGCAGCTTAGCGGGACAGAGTGAAAAACTGTTTTTT. Residues: CASSLAGQSEKLFF.

This clone was seen a single time. The chain links TRBV4-1 to TRBJ2-3; the match to TRBD1 covers 9 bases. The CDR3 consists of 13 residues. From germline, CDR1 is MGHRA and CDR2 YSYEKL. The ends lost 4 bases at V and 14 bases at J; junction bases unmatched: 10. Here the CDR3 reads CASSRATGTGRYF. The CDR3 DNA reads TGCGCCAGCAGCCGCGCTACCGGGACAGGGAGGTATTTT.

V and J are TRBV6-1 and TRBJ2-5; TRBD2 agrees at 8 bases. The CDR3 contains 15 residues. J lost 5 bases, V lost 0 bases, and 5 bases had no gene match. The germline V gene encodes CDR1 MNHNS and CDR2 SASEGT. The CDR3 region is CASSEAAGESETQYF. DNA for the CDR3: TGTGCCAGCAGTGAAGCAGCGGGAGAAAGTGAGACCCAGTACTTC.

This chain links TRBV6-4 with TRBJ2-3, with D possibly matching TRBD1 (5 bases). Germline-derived CDR1 and CDR2 are MRHNA and SNTAGT. The CDR3 runs to 14 residues. Between the trimmed V and J ends, which lost 0 bases and 6 bases, there was a span of 10 bases. CDR3 DNA sequence: TGTGCCAGCAGTGACTCGATTGCAGGGGATACGCAGTATTTT. Amino acids: CASSDSIAGDTQYF.

The rearrangement uses TRBV27 and TRBJ1-2; weak D call: TRBD1 (6 bases). The germline gives CDR1 MNHEY, CDR2 SMNVEV (reference sequence). The CDR3 is made up of 13 amino acids. The V end lost 3 bases, the J end lost 4 bases, and 9 bases lay between the germline ends. CDR3: CASSFGRGYGYTF. The CDR3 region has the DNA TGTGCCAGCAGTTTTGGCAGGGGCTATGGCTACACCTTC.

The chain is built from TRBV6-5 and TRBJ2-1, with TRBD1 matching over 7 bases. The CDR3 has 14 residues. J gave up 4 bases and V 11 bases, and 11 bases lay outside the gene matches. In germline, CDR1 is MNHEY, CDR2 SVGAGI. Written as DNA, the CDR3 is TGTGCCTCAAAAGAGGTGACAGGGTACAATGAGCAGTTCTTC. Amino acids: CASKEVTGYNEQFF.

The chain is built from TRBV19 and TRBJ2-7; the D gene is possibly TRBD2 (5 bases). Germline assignment: CDR1 LNHDA and CDR2 SQIVND (reference sequence). Trimming removed 6 bases at V and 0 bases at J, with 6 bases between. The CDR3 has 12 residues. For the CDR3, the DNA is TGTGCCAGTAGCGAGGGCTCCTACGAGCAGTACTTC. Amino acid sequence: CASSEGSYEQYF.

The V gene is TRBV5-6, the J gene TRBJ2-7; a possible D gene is TRBD2 (6 bases). In germline, CDR1 is SGHDT, CDR2 YYEEEE. The CDR3 is 13 residues long. V was pared by 2 bases and J by 1 base, with 7 bases between. The CDR3 bases are TGTGCCAGCAGCTTCGGGACTTCCTACGAGCAGTACTTC. Its protein is CASSFGTSYEQYF.

The chain uses TRBV4-3 and TRBJ2-2; a possible D gene is TRBD2 (5 bases). CDR3 length: 15 residues. Per the germline V gene, CDR1 is LGHNA and CDR2 is YSLEER. Trimming removed 0 bases from V and 1 base from J, with 6 bases in between. CDR3: CASSQDRGNTGELFF. The DNA for the CDR3 is TGCGCCAGCAGCCAAGATCGGGGGAACACCGGGGAGCTGTTTTTT.

This clone was detected once. The genes are TRBV21-1 and TRBJ2-4; the listed D gene, TRBD2, was not tested against the DNA. TRBV21-1 is deemed a pseudogene. The CDR3 is 16 residues long. The CDR3: CASSKGAGRAKNIQYF. The CDR3 DNA follows: TGTGCCAGCAGCAAAGGTGCGGGGCGGGCCAAAAACATTCAGTACTTC.

This sequence joins TRBV2 and TRBJ2-1; TRBD2 agrees at 10 bases. With 6 bases clipped from V and 7 bases from J, the junction kept 9 bases outside the gene matches. CDR1 is SNHLY, CDR2 FYNNEI, per germline. This CDR3 contains 15 residues. This CDR3 is CASRPGAGGRNEQFF. CDR3 coding DNA: TGTGCCAGCAGACCCGGAGCGGGAGGGAGGAATGAGCAGTTCTTC.

This chain joins TRBV7-9 and TRBJ1-1, with a tentative D call TRBD1 (6 bases). CDR1 and CDR2 (germline): SEHNR, FQNEAQ (reference sequence). This CDR3 has 16 amino acids. V was trimmed by 4 bases and J by 1 base, leaving 16 bases between them. In DNA form, the CDR3 reads TGTGCCAGCAGCTACCCCCCGGGACAAAGGAACACTGAAGCTTTCTTT. This sequence encodes CASSYPPGQRNTEAFF. Full variable domain (remainder filled in from reference TRBV7-9 and TRBJ1-1): DTGVSQNPRHKITKRGQNVTFRCDPISEHNRLYWYRQTLGQGPEFLTYFQNEAQLEKSRLLSDRFSAERPKGSFSTLEIQRTEQGDSAMYLCASSYPPGQRNTEAFFGQGTRLTVV.

This sequence joins TRBV19 and TRBJ2-3; 7 bases map to TRBD2. From germline, CDR1 is LNHDA and CDR2 SQIVND (reference sequence). CDR3 length: 17 residues. V was clipped by 5 bases and J by 3 bases; unmatched bases: 14. CDR3 residues: CASSPRKLGGMTDTQYF. The CDR3 DNA follows: TGTGCCAGTAGTCCCCGCAAGTTGGGGGGGATGACAGATACGCAGTATTTT.

The chain has TRBV7-2 and TRBJ2-5; the D gene is possibly TRBD1 (7 bases). Germline CDR1 is SGHTA and CDR2 is FQGNSA. The length of the CDR3 is 16 residues. V gave up 2 bases and J gave up 7 bases, with 20 bases separating them. CDR3 amino acids: CASSLNWSGGYGTQYF. The CDR3 nucleotides read TGTGCCAGCAGCTTAAATTGGTCAGGGGGGTATGGGACCCAGTACTTC.

This clone was counted once. The chain carries TRBV5-1 and TRBJ2-1, with 10 bases matching TRBD2. The CDR3 totals 17 residues. The V gene's germline CDR1 is SGHRS and CDR2 YFSETQ. V trimming: 0 bases; J trimming: 6 bases; junction bases outside the gene matches: 9. As DNA, the CDR3 is TGCGCCAGCAGCTTGGAGGGGAGGGCTAGCGGGAGCAATGAGCAGTTCTTC. The encoded protein is CASSLEGRASGSNEQFF.

J is TRBJ2-7 and V is TRBV6-2 or TRBV6-3; D gene unclear. The CDR3 is 13 residues long. The V end lost 2 bases, the J end lost 0 bases, and 5 bases lay between the germline ends. Per germline, CDR1 MNHEY and CDR2 SVGEGT. The CDR3 spells CASSYRYSYEQYF. The CDR3 DNA follows: TGTGCCAGCAGTTACCGGTACTCCTACGAGCAGTACTTC.